The rows below give T cell receptor beta chains drawn from one sample of a study of radiotherapy plus CTLA-4 blockade in lung cancer. Assay: immunoSEQ multiplex PCR; the TCRdb copy retains only in-frame clones and omits some. The data hold over 80,000 clones, with about 83% observed a single time. The sequenced sample was peripheral blood, obtained from a patient treated with radiotherapy plus ipilimumab. All receptors come from a human donor with non-small cell lung cancer who had stable disease on radiotherapy plus ipilimumab. The CDR3 runs from the conserved cysteine through the conserved F or W. The D gene is left open where the match is weak. Expanded clones get a size class; other rows say once, few or many, or leave the size out.

v_gene	abundance	j_gene	d_gene	CDR3aa	CDR3nt
TRBV5-1	-	TRBJ2-5	TRBD2	CASSPRIQLAGQETQYF	TGCGCCAGCAGCCCAAGAATTCAACTAGCGGGCCAAGAGACCCAGTACTTC
TRBV2	-	TRBJ1-2	-	CASSVPSNYGYTF	TGTGCCAGCAGTGTGCCGTCTAACTATGGCTACACCTTC
TRBV11-3	-	TRBJ2-5	-	CASSSRRGQRETQYF	TGTGCCAGCAGCTCCCGAAGGGGTCAGAGAGAGACCCAGTACTTC
TRBV10-1	-	TRBJ1-1	-	CASSVSRVNTEAFF	TGCGCCAGCAGTGTCTCCAGGGTGAACACTGAAGCTTTCTTT
TRBV2	-	TRBJ2-1	TRBD1	CASSVIPPTDRYYNEQFF	TGTGCCAGCAGTGTCATCCCGCCAACGGACAGGTACTACAATGAGCAGTTCTTC
TRBV5-1	-	TRBJ2-3	TRBD1	CASRQGGDTQYF	TGCGCCAGCAGACAGGGGGGAGATACGCAGTATTTT
TRBV18	-	TRBJ1-2	TRBD1	CASSPLIPNGQGAGGYTF	TGTGCCAGCTCACCACTTATACCCAACGGACAGGGGGCTGGTGGCTACACCTTC
TRBV5-1	-	TRBJ2-7	TRBD1	CASSLALGQGIPYEQYF	TGCGCCAGCAGCTTGGCCTTAGGACAGGGAATTCCCTACGAGCAGTACTTC
TRBV4-2	-	TRBJ1-5	TRBD1	CASSQGQGFGNQPQHF	TGTGCCAGCAGCCAAGGACAGGGGTTTGGCAATCAGCCCCAGCATTTT
TRBV4-1	-	TRBJ1-6	-	CASSQEGIQESSYNSPLHF	TGCGCCAGCAGCCAAGAAGGGATACAGGAGAGCTCCTATAATTCACCCCTCCACTTT
TRBV28	-	TRBJ2-1	TRBD2	CASSVQESWTSGFSYNEQFF	TGTGCCAGCAGTGTTCAGGAGTCCTGGACTAGCGGGTTTTCCTACAATGAGCAGTTCTTC
TRBV10-1	-	TRBJ2-4	-	CASSGGVPPAKNIQYF	TGCGCCAGCAGTGGAGGAGTGCCCCCAGCCAAAAACATTCAGTACTTC
TRBV30	-	TRBJ1-1	-	CAWSLSFGAEAFF	TGTGCCTGGAGCTTATCGTTTGGAGCTGAAGCTTTCTTT
TRBV9	-	TRBJ2-1	-	CASSEGGGTMGYNEQFF	TGTGCCAGCAGCGAGGGGGGCGGGACTATGGGTTACAATGAGCAGTTCTTC
TRBV7-4	-	TRBJ1-5	-	CASSLERSNQPQHF	TGTGCCAGCAGCTTAGAACGCAGTAACCAGCCCCAGCATTTT
TRBV11-2	-	TRBJ2-2	-	CASSLDRGAKAGELFF	TGTGCCAGCAGCTTAGATCGGGGAGCCAAGGCCGGGGAGCTGTTTTTT
TRBV7-9	-	TRBJ1-2	TRBD1	CASSLPGQGNYGYTF	TGTGCCAGCAGCCTGCCGGGACAGGGGAACTATGGCTACACCTTC
TRBV7-3	-	TRBJ2-1	TRBD1	CASSYRGMNEQFF	TGTGCCAGCAGCTACAGGGGGATGAATGAGCAGTTCTTC
TRBV7-9	-	TRBJ2-1	-	CASKGAGTYNEQFF	TGTGCCAGCAAGGGGGCGGGGACCTACAATGAGCAGTTCTTC
TRBV10-1	few	TRBJ1-1	-	CASRSNGNTEAFF	TGCGCCAGCAGATCGAACGGCAACACTGAAGCTTTCTTT
TRBV4-2	-	TRBJ2-2	-	CASSLTGYDSGELFF	TGTGCCAGCAGTCTCACAGGGTACGACTCCGGGGAGCTGTTTTTT
TRBV9	-	TRBJ1-3	-	CASSVGRSSGNTIYF	TGTGCCAGCAGCGTAGGACGGTCCTCTGGAAACACCATATATTTT
TRBV30	-	TRBJ1-4	-	CAWSPLPQGGKEKLFF	TGTGCCTGGAGCCCCCTTCCACAGGGAGGGAAAGAAAAACTGTTTTTT
TRBV11-2	-	TRBJ2-7	-	CASSLYEQYF	TGTGCCAGCAGCCTGTACGAGCAGTACTTC
TRBV27	-	TRBJ2-7	-	CASSSDGTFYEQYF	TGTGCCAGCAGTTCGGACGGTACCTTCTACGAGCAGTACTTC
TRBV2	-	TRBJ1-6	TRBD1	CASSPDRGKASPLHF	TGTGCCAGCAGTCCGGACAGGGGCAAAGCCTCACCCCTCCACTTT
TRBV11-1	once	TRBJ1-1	TRBD1	CASRKRQGGTEAFF	TGTGCCAGCAGGAAAAGGCAGGGGGGCACTGAAGCTTTCTTT
TRBV27	-	TRBJ2-7	TRBD2	CASSPHGASGYEQYF	TGTGCCAGCAGTCCTCATGGGGCTAGCGGATACGAGCAGTACTTC
TRBV7-3	-	TRBJ2-3	TRBD2	CASSLLAGGSDTQYF	TGTGCCAGCAGCTTACTAGCGGGAGGGTCTGATACGCAGTATTTT
TRBV7-8	-	TRBJ1-2	TRBD1	CASSIDRDYGYTF	TGTGCCAGCAGCATTGACAGGGACTATGGCTACACCTTC
TRBV9	-	TRBJ2-3	-	CASSIGTASTDTQYF	TGTGCCAGCAGCATTGGGACCGCTAGCACAGATACGCAGTATTTT
TRBV29-1	-	TRBJ1-2	-	CSVMDSSKFYGYTF	TGCAGCGTGATGGACAGTAGCAAATTCTATGGCTACACCTTC
TRBV9	-	TRBJ2-2	TRBD2	CASSMGLESGELFF	TGTGCCAGCAGCATGGGACTAGAGTCCGGGGAGCTGTTTTTT
TRBV7-3	-	TRBJ2-1	TRBD2	CASSLMRTSGTSYNEQFF	TGTGCCAGCAGCTTAATGAGGACTAGCGGGACCTCCTACAATGAGCAGTTCTTC
TRBV28	-	TRBJ2-1	-	CATLGGRARREQFF	TGTGCCACGTTAGGAGGGCGGGCGAGGAGAGAGCAGTTCTTC
TRBV27	-	TRBJ1-4	-	CASRALVGRGEKLFF	TGTGCCAGCAGGGCCTTAGTAGGGCGGGGTGAAAAACTGTTTTTT
TRBV7-8	-	TRBJ2-1	-	CASSADPRDEQFF	TGTGCCAGCAGCGCGGACCCCCGAGATGAGCAGTTCTTC
TRBV6-1	-	TRBJ2-7	-	CASGTAGGVVYEQYF	TGTGCCAGCGGTACGGCGGGTGGGGTAGTCTACGAGCAGTACTTC
TRBV5-8	-	TRBJ2-1	TRBD2	CASRSRVRWDSSGSTEQFF	TGTGCCAGCAGGTCCCGTGTGAGATGGGACAGTAGCGGGAGCACTGAGCAGTTCTTC
TRBV5-1	-	TRBJ2-3	-	CASSPSASADTQYF	TGCGCCAGCAGCCCCTCCGCTAGCGCAGATACGCAGTATTTT
TRBV6-1	few	TRBJ1-3	-	CASSDGQGNTIYF	TGTGCCAGCAGTGATGGCCAGGGAAACACCATATATTTT
TRBV5-4	-	TRBJ2-3	-	CASSSPGRTSTDTQYF	TGTGCCAGCAGCTCCCCGGGGCGGACAAGCACAGATACGCAGTATTTT
TRBV9	-	TRBJ2-2	TRBD2	CASSVGLAGGLRDTGELFF	TGTGCCAGCAGCGTCGGACTAGCGGGGGGGCTGAGGGACACCGGGGAGCTGTTTTTT
TRBV6-5	-	TRBJ2-7	-	CASSYSKLTVYEQYF	TGTGCCAGCAGTTACTCGAAGTTGACAGTCTACGAGCAGTACTTC
TRBV28	-	TRBJ1-1	-	CASSLMRPPNTEAFF	TGTGCCAGCAGTTTAATGAGGCCTCCGAACACTGAAGCTTTCTTT
TRBV18	-	TRBJ1-1	-	CASSPGHRNTEAFF	TGTGCCAGCTCACCGGGGCACCGGAACACTGAAGCTTTCTTT
TRBV11-2	-	TRBJ1-5	-	CASSLGLEQPQHF	TGTGCCAGCAGCTTAGGGTTGGAACAGCCCCAGCATTTT
TRBV28	-	TRBJ1-2	TRBD1	CASSLTNNRGIGGYTF	TGTGCCAGCAGTTTGACTAATAACAGGGGTATTGGTGGCTACACCTTC
TRBV9	-	TRBJ2-7	TRBD2	CASSIGGLASYEQYF	TGTGCCAGCAGCATAGGGGGACTAGCTTCCTACGAGCAGTACTTC
TRBV5-4	once	TRBJ2-2	-	CASSPETANTGELFF	TGTGCCAGCAGCCCAGAGACGGCGAACACCGGGGAGCTGTTTTTT
TRBV7-8	-	TRBJ1-6	TRBD1	CASSFTGGYYSPSPLHF	TGTGCCAGCAGTTTTACAGGGGGTTACTATTCCCCCTCACCCCTCCACTTT
TRBV7-2	-	TRBJ1-1	TRBD1	CASSLGDRRNTEAFF	TGTGCCAGCAGCTTAGGGGACAGGCGGAACACTGAAGCTTTCTTT
TRBV28	-	TRBJ2-1	TRBD2	CASKFGRASSYNEQFF	TGTGCCAGCAAGTTTGGGAGGGCGAGCTCCTACAATGAGCAGTTCTTC
TRBV29-1	-	TRBJ1-1	-	CSVAHLSGVGVTAFF	TGCAGCGTTGCCCACCTCTCCGGGGTGGGAGTAACAGCTTTCTTT
TRBV18	-	TRBJ2-7	TRBD2	CASSHTRGTSLLSYEQYF	TGTGCCAGCTCACACACCCGTGGGACTAGCCTCCTATCATACGAGCAGTACTTC